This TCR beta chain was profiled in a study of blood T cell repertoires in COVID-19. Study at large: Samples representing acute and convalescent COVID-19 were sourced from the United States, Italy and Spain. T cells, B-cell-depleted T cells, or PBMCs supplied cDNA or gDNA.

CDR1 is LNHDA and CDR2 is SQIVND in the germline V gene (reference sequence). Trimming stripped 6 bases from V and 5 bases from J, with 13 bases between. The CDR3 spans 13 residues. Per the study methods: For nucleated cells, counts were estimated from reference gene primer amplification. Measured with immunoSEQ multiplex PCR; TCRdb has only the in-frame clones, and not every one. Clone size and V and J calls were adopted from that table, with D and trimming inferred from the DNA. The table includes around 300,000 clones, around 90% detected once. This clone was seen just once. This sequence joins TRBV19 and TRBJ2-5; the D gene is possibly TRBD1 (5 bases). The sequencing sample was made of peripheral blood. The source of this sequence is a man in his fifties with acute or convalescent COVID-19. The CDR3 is CASSLRVFETQYF. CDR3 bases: TGTGCCAGTAGCCTCAGGGTTTTCGAGACCCAGTACTTC.